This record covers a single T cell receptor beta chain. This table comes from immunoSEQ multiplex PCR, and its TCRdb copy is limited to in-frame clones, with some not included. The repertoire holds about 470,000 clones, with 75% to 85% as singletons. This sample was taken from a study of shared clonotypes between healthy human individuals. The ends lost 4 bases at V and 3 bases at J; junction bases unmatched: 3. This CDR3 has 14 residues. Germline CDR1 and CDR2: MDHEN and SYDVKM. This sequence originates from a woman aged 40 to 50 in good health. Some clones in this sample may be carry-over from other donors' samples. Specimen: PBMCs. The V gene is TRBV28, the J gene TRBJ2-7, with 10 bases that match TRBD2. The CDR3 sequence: CASSSPSGSYEQYF. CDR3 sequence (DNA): TGTGCCAGCAGTTCGCCTAGCGGGAGCTACGAGCAGTACTTC.